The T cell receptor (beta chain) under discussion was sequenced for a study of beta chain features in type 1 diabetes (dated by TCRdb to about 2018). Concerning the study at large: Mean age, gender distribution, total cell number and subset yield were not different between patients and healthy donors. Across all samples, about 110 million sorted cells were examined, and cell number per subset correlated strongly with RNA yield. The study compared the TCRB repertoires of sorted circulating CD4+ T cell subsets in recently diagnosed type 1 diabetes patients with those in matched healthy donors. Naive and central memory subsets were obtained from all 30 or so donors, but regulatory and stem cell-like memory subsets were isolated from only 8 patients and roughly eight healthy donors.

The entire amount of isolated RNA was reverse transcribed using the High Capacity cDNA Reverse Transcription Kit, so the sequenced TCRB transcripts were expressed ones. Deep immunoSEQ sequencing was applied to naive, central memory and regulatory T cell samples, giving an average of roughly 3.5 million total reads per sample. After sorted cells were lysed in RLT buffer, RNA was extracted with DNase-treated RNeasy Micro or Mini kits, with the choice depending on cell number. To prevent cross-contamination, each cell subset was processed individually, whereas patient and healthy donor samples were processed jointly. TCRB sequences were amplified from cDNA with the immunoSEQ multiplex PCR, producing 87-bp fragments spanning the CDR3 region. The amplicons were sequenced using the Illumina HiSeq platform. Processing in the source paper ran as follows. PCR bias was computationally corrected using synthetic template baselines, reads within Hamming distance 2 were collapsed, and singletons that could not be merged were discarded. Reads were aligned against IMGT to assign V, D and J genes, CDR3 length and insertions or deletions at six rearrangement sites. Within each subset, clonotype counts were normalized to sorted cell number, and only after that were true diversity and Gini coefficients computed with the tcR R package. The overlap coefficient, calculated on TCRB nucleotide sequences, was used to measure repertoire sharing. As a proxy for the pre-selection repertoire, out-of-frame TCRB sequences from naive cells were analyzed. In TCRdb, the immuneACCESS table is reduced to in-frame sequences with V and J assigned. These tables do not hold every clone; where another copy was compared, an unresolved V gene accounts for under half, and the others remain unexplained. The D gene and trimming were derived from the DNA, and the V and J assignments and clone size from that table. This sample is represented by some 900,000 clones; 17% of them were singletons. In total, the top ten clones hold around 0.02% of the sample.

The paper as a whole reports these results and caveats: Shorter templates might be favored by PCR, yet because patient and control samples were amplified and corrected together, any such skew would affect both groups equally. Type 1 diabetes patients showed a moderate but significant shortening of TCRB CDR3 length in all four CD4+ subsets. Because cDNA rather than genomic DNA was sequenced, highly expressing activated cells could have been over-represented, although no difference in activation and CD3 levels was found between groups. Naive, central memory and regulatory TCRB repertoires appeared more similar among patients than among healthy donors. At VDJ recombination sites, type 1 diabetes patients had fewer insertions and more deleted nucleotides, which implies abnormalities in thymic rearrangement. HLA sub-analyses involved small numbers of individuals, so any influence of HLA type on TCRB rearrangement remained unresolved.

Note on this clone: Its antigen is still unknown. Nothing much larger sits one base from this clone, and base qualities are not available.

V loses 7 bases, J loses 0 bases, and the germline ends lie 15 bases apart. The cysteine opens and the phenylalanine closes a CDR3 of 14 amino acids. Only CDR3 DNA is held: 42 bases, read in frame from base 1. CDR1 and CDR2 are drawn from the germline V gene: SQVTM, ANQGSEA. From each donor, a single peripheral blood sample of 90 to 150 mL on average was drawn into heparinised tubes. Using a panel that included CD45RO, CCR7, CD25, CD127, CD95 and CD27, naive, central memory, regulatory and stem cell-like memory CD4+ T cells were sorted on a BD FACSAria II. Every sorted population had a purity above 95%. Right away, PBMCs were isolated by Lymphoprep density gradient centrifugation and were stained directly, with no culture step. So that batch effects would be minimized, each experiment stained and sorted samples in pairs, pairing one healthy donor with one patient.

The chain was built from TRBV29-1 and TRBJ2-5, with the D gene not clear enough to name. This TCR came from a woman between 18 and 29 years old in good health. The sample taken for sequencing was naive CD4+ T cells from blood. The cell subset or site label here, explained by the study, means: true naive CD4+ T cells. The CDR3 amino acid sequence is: CSGLSDQYQETQYF. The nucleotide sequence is TGCAGCGGGCTGTCGGACCAATACCAAGAGACCCAGTACTTC.